This TCR beta chain was captured by sequencing in a study of blood T cell repertoires in COVID-19. Study background: Both acute and convalescent COVID-19 samples were obtained from the United States, Italy and Spain. In each case, the material was cDNA or gDNA derived from T cells, B-cell-depleted T cells, or PBMCs.

Repertoires were generated with immunoSEQ multiplex PCR, while TCRdb's copy carries only in-frame clones and drops some. The repertoire holds almost 400,000 clones, with around 87% as singletons. This CDR3 has 14 residues. CDR1 SGHRS and CDR2 YFSETQ come from the germline V gene. The trim removed 0 bases at V and 4 bases at J, leaving 3 bases unmatched. Everyone who took part was about 18 to 90 years old, and they came from about 23 US areas. The study assigned cohorts using participant-reported clinical history. A word on this clone: Distinct nucleotide sequences in the sample also encode this CDR3.

Sequenced input: PBMCs or T cells enriched from blood (not recorded which). This TCR was recovered from a woman aged 25 to 45 with acute COVID-19. This rearrangement joins TRBV5-1 to TRBJ1-2, with TRBD1 identical over 7 bases. The CDR3 protein is CASSLGQGGYGYTF. CDR3 DNA: TGCGCCAGCAGCTTGGGGCAGGGGGGCTATGGCTACACCTTC.